This T cell receptor (beta chain) is drawn from a study of OX40 agonist ivuxolimab in advanced cancers. Study in general: A partial response was reached by three patients: one with hepatocellular carcinoma and two with cutaneous melanoma.

The germline V gene encodes CDR1 SGHRS and CDR2 YFSETQ. The CDR3 runs to 16 residues. The ends lost 2 bases at V and 0 bases at J; junction bases unmatched: 6. On this clone: Its specificity is unknown.

Notes on the study in general: Dose levels from 0.1 to 3.0 mg/kg saw CD4+ and CD8+ blood T cells expand clonally by week 6. The specificity for antigen of the expanded peripheral T cells was not determined.

Repertoires were generated with immunoSEQ multiplex PCR, while TCRdb's copy carries only in-frame clones and drops some. The sample holds approximately 110,000 clones, less than 95% seen once. The origin of this receptor is an adult with an advanced solid tumor such as melanoma, head and neck, liver or kidney cancer. Sequenced here: CD4+ or CD8+ T cells sorted from blood, sampled in a trial of the OX40 agonist ivuxolimab. The V call is TRBV5-1, the J call TRBJ1-1; 8 bases are a match to TRBD1. CDR3 coding DNA: TGCGCCAGCAGCTTCGGACAGGGAAATATGAACACTGAAGCTTTCTTT. It specifies CASSFGQGNMNTEAFF. The variable domain in full, completed from reference TRBV5-1 and TRBJ1-1, reads KAGVTQTPRYLIKTRGQQVTLSCSPISGHRSVSWYQQTPGQGLQFLFEYFSETQRNKGNFPGRFSGRQFSNSRSEMNVSTLELGDSALYLCASSFGQGNMNTEAFFGQGTRLTVV.